A selection of T cell receptor beta chains follows, all from one sample in a study of T cells after yellow fever vaccination. TCRdb reprocessed the 5' RACE reads via MiXCR and lists one record per CDR3 protein. The table shows 200,000 or so distinct CDR3 sequences, with roughly 6.8% occurring only once. The sequenced sample was CD4+ T cells sorted from PBMCs, obtained on the day of the yellow fever booster vaccination. Source of these receptors: a young man who received the YFV17D yellow fever vaccine. CDR3s include the opening cysteine and the closing phenylalanine or tryptophan. D genes are given only for firm matches. A row's size may be missing; if present it is once, few, many or a size class.

clone size,D gene,J gene,V gene,CDR3 DNA,CDR3 protein
.,.,TRBJ2-3,TRBV19,TGTGCCTCCAACAGGGGGGGGGGCGCAGATACGCAGTATTTT,CASNRGGGADTQYF
.,.,TRBJ1-2,TRBV29-1,TGCAGCGCGAGACTCGACAGGATGGAAGGCTACACCTTC,CSARLDRMEGYTF
few,.,TRBJ2-6,TRBV3-1,TGTGCCAGCACCCCTGGGGGGTTGAACTCTGGGGCCAACGTCCTGACTTTC,CASTPGGLNSGANVLTF
.,.,TRBJ2-1,TRBV29-1,TGCAGCGTTGGAAGCACTCGTATGACGGGGAATGAGCAGTTCTTC,CSVGSTRMTGNEQFF
.,.,TRBJ1-2,TRBV7-2,TGTGCCAGCAGCTTAGGTGTCAGGGAAAATGGCTACACCTTC,CASSLGVRENGYTF
many,TRBD2,TRBJ2-1,TRBV10-1,TGCGCCAGCAGCACAAGCGGGAGGTCCTACAATGAGCAGTTCTTC,CASSTSGRSYNEQFF
.,.,TRBJ2-7,TRBV28,TGTGCCAGCAGCCCCAGGGGTTCCGAGCAGTACTTC,CASSPRGSEQYF
many,.,TRBJ2-6,TRBV6-5,TGTGCCAGCAGCCCCGATCGGTTTCCCGGGGCCAACGTCCTGACTTTC,CASSPDRFPGANVLTF
few,.,TRBJ1-2,TRBV24-1,TGTGCCACCAGTGATTTGCAGGCGGAGAAGGGCTACACCTTC,CATSDLQAEKGYTF
few,.,TRBJ2-1,TRBV7-2,TGTGCCAGCAGCTACGGACTCCCACAGTACAATGAGCAGTTCTTC,CASSYGLPQYNEQFF
few,.,TRBJ1-2,TRBV5-8,TGTGCCAGCAGCGGGACCTATGGCTACACCTTC,CASSGTYGYTF
few,.,TRBJ2-1,TRBV6-5,TGTGCCAGCAGTTATATAGGGCTTGAGCAGTTCTTC,CASSYIGLEQFF
.,TRBD1,TRBJ2-7,TRBV19,TGTGCCAGTAGTATGGGCGCAGGGGGTAACTACGAGCAGTACTTC,CASSMGAGGNYEQYF
many,.,TRBJ1-2,TRBV7-2,TGTGCCAGCAGCCTCTTTGGCGGGCTTAACTATGGCTACACCTTC,CASSLFGGLNYGYTF
.,.,TRBJ2-3,TRBV7-2,TGTGCCAGCAGCTTAGTAAAAGTCGGCACAGATACGCAGTATTTT,CASSLVKVGTDTQYF
.,.,TRBJ1-5,TRBV7-2,TGTGCCAGCAGCTTAGTCGGGCAGGCCAATCAGCCCCAGCATTTT,CASSLVGQANQPQHF
many,.,TRBJ2-3,TRBV7-6,TGTGCCAGCAGCGCCTCGGAAGCGTCCCAGTATTTT,CASSASEASQYF
many,TRBD1,TRBJ2-2,TRBV5-1,TGCGCCAGCAGAAAAATAGGGACAGATAACACCGGGGAGCTGTTTTTT,CASRKIGTDNTGELFF
.,TRBD2,TRBJ2-5,TRBV7-6,TGTGCCAGCAGAGCCGCAGCGGGAGGTTTTCAAGAGACCCAGTACTTC,CASRAAAGGFQETQYF
many,TRBD1,TRBJ2-1,TRBV15,TGTGCCACCGGTATGGGACAGAGGTTGGGGCAGTTCTTC,CATGMGQRLGQFF
many,.,TRBJ2-5,TRBV7-6,TGTGCCAGCAGCTCCCCCATTGTGGAGACCCAGTACTTC,CASSSPIVETQYF
.,.,TRBJ1-2,TRBV6-2/TRBV6-3,TGTGCCAGCAGTTACCGAGGAGGGAGTTGGTATGGCTACACCTTC,CASSYRGGSWYGYTF
many,TRBD2,TRBJ2-7,TRBV5-1,TGCGCCAGCACCCGAGGAAGGACTAGCGGGATTTACGAGCAGTACTTC,CASTRGRTSGIYEQYF
.,.,TRBJ1-5,TRBV2,TGTGCCAGCAGTGATGGGGGTGGCGGCAATCAGCCCCAGCATTTT,CASSDGGGGNQPQHF
few,TRBD2,TRBJ2-1,TRBV4-2,TGTGCCAGCAGCCTGAGGACTAGTCCAACCCCCGATGAGCAGTTCTTC,CASSLRTSPTPDEQFF
.,.,TRBJ2-7,TRBV12-3/TRBV12-4,TGTGCCAGCAGCCGTAGGGTGAGCTACGAGCAGTACTTC,CASSRRVSYEQYF
few,.,TRBJ2-2,TRBV5-1,TGCGCCAGCACTCAAGGGGGGAACACCGGGGAGCTGTTTTTT,CASTQGGNTGELFF
few,.,TRBJ1-1,TRBV28,TGTGCCAGCAGTTTACCTCACACTGAAGCTTTCTTT,CASSLPHTEAFF
.,TRBD1,TRBJ2-1,TRBV20-1,TGCAGTGCTAGAGTCCGGGACAGGGTTAAGAATGAGCAGTTCTTC,CSARVRDRVKNEQFF
many,.,TRBJ1-2,TRBV7-2,TGTGCCAGCAGCTTTGGGGGCCAGGGGAGAACCTATGGCTACACCTTC,CASSFGGQGRTYGYTF
many,TRBD2,TRBJ2-1,TRBV7-3,TGTGCCAGCAGCTTAACGCCTAGCGGGAGGAATGAGCAGTTCTTC,CASSLTPSGRNEQFF
few,.,TRBJ2-2,TRBV2,TGTGCCGGTCTGGAGGGACCGAGGAACACCGGGGAGCTGTTTTTT,CAGLEGPRNTGELFF
.,TRBD2,TRBJ2-1,TRBV20-1,TGCAGTGCTAGCCGAAGTGCTAGCGGGAGGACCTACAATGAGCAGTTCTTC,CSASRSASGRTYNEQFF
many,.,TRBJ2-7,TRBV7-2,TGTGCCAGCAGCTCCACGCCCCGACAGTTCGAGCAGTACTTC,CASSSTPRQFEQYF
many,.,TRBJ1-5,TRBV12-3/TRBV12-4,TGTGCCAGCAGTCGGATACAGGGATACCAGCCCCAGCATTTT,CASSRIQGYQPQHF
many,TRBD2,TRBJ2-1,TRBV13,TGTGCCAGCAGCATTAGCGGGAGGGTCAGGAATGAGCAGTTCTTC,CASSISGRVRNEQFF
many,.,TRBJ1-1,TRBV29-1,TGCAGCGTTGATGGAGTGGGGCTGGGGACTGAAGCTTTCTTT,CSVDGVGLGTEAFF
many,.,TRBJ2-1,TRBV12-3/TRBV12-4,TGTGCCAGCAGATACCTAACAGTGAATGAGCAGTTCTTC,CASRYLTVNEQFF
.,.,TRBJ1-2,TRBV12-3/TRBV12-4,TGTGCCAGCAGTTCCAGGGTTACCTATGGCTACACCTTC,CASSSRVTYGYTF
many,TRBD2,TRBJ2-5,TRBV6-5,TGTGCCACCGTTAACCAACTAGCGGGTTGGGCGCGGGAGACCCAGTACTTC,CATVNQLAGWARETQYF
few,TRBD2,TRBJ2-1,TRBV5-4,TGTGCCAGCAGCCCGGGGAGGGAGTCCTACAATGAGCAGTTCTTC,CASSPGRESYNEQFF
.,.,TRBJ2-3,TRBV2,TGTGCCAGCATCAGCGGCGCTAGCACAGATACGCAGTATTTT,CASISGASTDTQYF
many,TRBD2,TRBJ2-1,TRBV7-2,TGTGCCAGCAGCCCGGCTCTAGCGGGAGTTCAGGGTGAGCAGTTCTTC,CASSPALAGVQGEQFF
few,TRBD1,TRBJ1-2,TRBV29-1,TGCAGCGCTACGGACAGGGGGGACTATGGCTACACCTTC,CSATDRGDYGYTF